This T cell receptor beta chain was observed in a study of blood T cell repertoires in COVID-19. Generated by immunoSEQ multiplex PCR, the TCRdb table keeps only in-frame clones and is missing some. The profile covers roughly 140,000 clones, with approximately 79% appearing a single time and approximately 7.3% taken by the ten largest. In Cohort 3, a recovered donor had either two negative PCRs, clearance, or symptom resolution. Germline CDR1 and CDR2: SGHNT and YENEEA. J was trimmed by 11 bases and V by 4 bases; bases with no gene match: 8. This CDR3 has 15 amino acids. This clone has only one observation.

This TCR derives from a man in his fifties or sixties who had recovered from COVID-19. The chain recombines TRBV11-3 with TRBJ2-3; TRBD2 matches 14 bases. The material sequenced was PBMCs or T cells enriched from blood (not recorded which). This CDR3 is CASSSTRLAGGQQYF. Here the CDR3 DNA reads TGTGCCAGCAGCTCAACTCGACTAGCGGGGGGGCAGCAGTATTTT.